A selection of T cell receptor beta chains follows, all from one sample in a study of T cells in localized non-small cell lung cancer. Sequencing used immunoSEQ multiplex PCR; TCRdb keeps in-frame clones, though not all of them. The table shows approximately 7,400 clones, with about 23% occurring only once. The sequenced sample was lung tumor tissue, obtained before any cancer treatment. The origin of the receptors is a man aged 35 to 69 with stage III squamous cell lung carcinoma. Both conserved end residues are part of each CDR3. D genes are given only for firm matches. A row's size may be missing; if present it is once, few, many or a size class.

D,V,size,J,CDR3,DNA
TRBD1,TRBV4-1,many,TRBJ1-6,CASSQNAQGIVLSPLHF,TGCGCCAGCAGCCAAAACGCACAGGGGATCGTCTTGTCACCCCTCCACTTT
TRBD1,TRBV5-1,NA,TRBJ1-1,CASSPAGGIGTAFF,TGCGCCAGCAGCCCGGCAGGGGGCATTGGTACAGCTTTCTTT
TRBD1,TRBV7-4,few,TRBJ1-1,CASSSDRGTEAFF,TGTGCCAGCAGCTCGGACAGGGGAACTGAAGCTTTCTTT
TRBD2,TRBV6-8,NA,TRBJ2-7,CASSYQRGNLPEQYF,TGTGCCAGCAGTTACCAGCGGGGTAACCTTCCCGAGCAGTACTTC
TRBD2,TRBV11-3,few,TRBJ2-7,CASSEVSGSRGYEQYF,TGTGCCAGCAGCGAAGTAAGCGGGAGTAGAGGCTACGAGCAGTACTTC
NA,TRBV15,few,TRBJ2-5,CATSRDRAGEETQYF,TGTGCCACCAGCAGAGATAGGGCAGGGGAAGAGACCCAGTACTTC
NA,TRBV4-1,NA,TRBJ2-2,CASSNLRTATGELFF,TGCGCCAGCAGCAACCTACGGACAGCCACCGGGGAGCTGTTTTTT
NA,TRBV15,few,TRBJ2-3,CATSRGMAGGTDTQYF,TGTGCCACCAGCAGAGGGATGGCAGGCGGCACAGATACGCAGTATTTT
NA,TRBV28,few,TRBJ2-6,CASSSPGFSGANVLTF,TGTGCCAGCAGTTCCCCCGGGTTCTCTGGGGCCAACGTCCTGACTTTC
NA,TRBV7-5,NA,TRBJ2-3,CASSPDPGLAGADTQYF,TGTGCCAGCAGCCCCGATCCGGGACTAGCGGGAGCAGATACGCAGTATTTT
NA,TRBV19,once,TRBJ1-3,CASRIEGRSGNTIYF,TGTGCCAGTAGAATTGAAGGGCGCTCTGGAAACACCATATATTTT
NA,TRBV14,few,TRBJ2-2,CASSQVTGELFF,TGTGCCAGCAGCCAAGTTACCGGGGAGCTGTTTTTT
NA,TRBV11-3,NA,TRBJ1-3,CASSQATVSRNTIYF,TGTGCCAGCAGCCAAGCGACAGTTTCCAGAAACACCATATATTTT